These 31 T cell receptor beta chains originate from one sample sequenced in a study of cytomegalovirus exposure and HLA in healthy donors. PCR employed 60 Vbeta and 13 Jbeta primers. Assay: immunoSEQ multiplex PCR; the TCRdb copy retains only in-frame clones and omits some. The sample shows more than 110,000 clones, approximately 80% of them seen only once. Specimen: PBMCs. These receptors originate from a male donor in good health and CMV-seronegative.

The chain has TRBV13 and TRBJ2-4, with D unresolved. The germline V gene has CDR1 PRHDT and CDR2 FYEKMQ (reference sequence). CDR3 length: 16 amino acids. Trimming cost V 3 bases and J 0 bases, with 12 bases left between them. The CDR3 region has the DNA TGTGCCAGCAGCTTGTCTAAATCCTTAGCCAAAAACATTCAGTACTTC. Encoded protein: CASSLSKSLAKNIQYF.

This clone was detected only once. The chain carries TRBV5-4 and TRBJ2-7, with D possibly matching TRBD2 (6 bases). Trimming took 4 bases from V and 4 from J, leaving 15 bases between them. Germline-derived CDR1 and CDR2 are SGHNT and YYREEE (reference sequence). CDR3 length equals 14 residues. DNA of the CDR3: TGTGCCAGCAGCCTCGGCGGCGGGGAATACGAGCAGTACTTC. Translated, it gives CASSLGGGEYEQYF.

This clone was picked up a small number of times. CDR3 coding DNA: TGTGCCAGCTCACTTAACCAGGGGTCCGAGCAGTACTTC. It specifies CASSLNQGSEQYF. The chain joins TRBV18 to TRBJ2-7, with TRBD1 as a possible D gene (6 bases). The germline gives CDR1 KGHSH, CDR2 LQKENI. This CDR3 has 13 amino acids. The ends were cut back, 4 bases at V and 6 bases at J, with 13 bases in the middle.

The chain carries TRBV2 and TRBJ1-2; D gene unclear. From germline, CDR1 is SNHLY and CDR2 FYNNEI. The V end lost 7 bases, the J end lost 6 bases, and 15 bases lay between the germline ends. The CDR3 runs to 13 residues. The CDR3 nucleotides are TGTGCCAGCACCATGGGGAGGGTGGATGGCTACACCTTC. The encoded protein is CASTMGRVDGYTF.

The chain joins TRBV5-1 to TRBJ2-2; D may be TRBD1 (6 bases). The CDR3 runs 15 residues. CDR1 is SGHRS and CDR2 is YFSETQ in the germline V gene. The V gene lost 5 bases and the J gene lost 4 bases, with 15 bases spanning the gap. The CDR3 region is CASRGQPSSTGELFF. CDR3 nucleotides: TGCGCCAGCAGGGGACAACCCTCGAGCACCGGGGAGCTGTTTTTT.

This chain uses TRBV18 with TRBJ1-1, with 7 positions matching TRBD1. V shed 3 bases and J 9 bases; nucleotides not matched to a gene: 10. The CDR3 length is 14 residues. The germline V gene encodes CDR1 KGHSH and CDR2 LQKENI. The CDR3 DNA sequence: TGTGCCAGCTCACCGGACCGACAGGGAGAGCAAGCTTTCTTT. As protein: CASSPDRQGEQAFF.

This clone was seen just once. The chain links TRBV6-6 to TRBJ1-2; D perhaps matches TRBD1 (6 bases). In germline, CDR1 is MNHNY, CDR2 SVGAGI (reference sequence). Trimming pared 0 bases from V and 8 bases from J, leaving 13 bases between. This CDR3 is 14 amino acids long. Here the CDR3 DNA reads TGTGCCAGCAGTTACTCGTGGGGGCACAGGGGCTACACCTTC. Translated, it gives CASSYSWGHRGYTF.

V gene TRBV28 combines with J gene TRBJ2-7; 10 positions match TRBD1. In germline, CDR1 is MDHEN, CDR2 SYDVKM. Unmatched junction bases numbered 5, after V lost 8 bases and J lost 4 bases. The CDR3 runs 13 residues. CDR3 nucleotides: TGTGCCAGCGTTAGGACAGGGGGTTACGAGCAGTACTTC. It is translated as CASVRTGGYEQYF.

The table lists this clone with a count of one. The chain recombines TRBV18 with TRBJ1-1; D may be TRBD1 (5 bases). Germline assignment: CDR1 KGHSH and CDR2 LQKENI. There are 14 residues in the CDR3. Trimming took off 0 bases at V and 4 bases at J, with 9 bases between the two ends. Here the CDR3 DNA reads TGTGCCAGCTCACCACCGGCCAGGGTCACTGAAGCTTTCTTT. Its translation: CASSPPARVTEAFF.

The genes are TRBV6-1 and TRBJ1-2; 8 bases map to TRBD1. The V segment lost 2 bases and the J segment 7 bases; nucleotides outside the gene matches: 12. The CDR3 consists of 16 residues. CDR1 and CDR2 (germline): MNHNS, SASEGT. CDR3 sequence reads: CASSEWSQGAIGGYTF. The CDR3 DNA is TGTGCCAGCAGTGAATGGTCCCAGGGGGCAATAGGTGGCTACACCTTC.

The genes are TRBV19 and TRBJ2-1; 10 bases map to TRBD2. V dropped 3 bases and J dropped 7; count of bases not matched to a gene: 6. CDR3 size: 15 residues. Germline CDR1 LNHDA, CDR2 SQIVND (reference sequence). The CDR3 reads CASSIKRGGRNEQFF. The CDR3, as DNA: TGTGCCAGTAGTATCAAGCGGGGGGGCCGAAATGAGCAGTTCTTC.

The chain links TRBV18 to TRBJ1-1, with a possible D match to TRBD1 (5 bases). Trimming took 0 bases from V and 11 from J, leaving 16 bases between them. This CDR3 is built from 14 residues. The germline V gene has CDR1 KGHSH and CDR2 LQKENI. CDR3 sequence: CASSPPSQGIRAFF. The CDR3 nucleotides are TGTGCCAGCTCACCACCGTCCCAGGGAATTAGGGCTTTCTTT.

This clone was seen a few times. The chain employs TRBV10-3 and TRBJ2-7; 7 positions agree with TRBD1. CDR3 length: 13 amino acids. Germline V gene data show CDR1 as ENHRY and CDR2 as SYGVKD. V was clipped by 6 bases and J by 2 bases; unmatched bases: 4. CDR3 sequence: CAISGDSTYEQYF. CDR3 in DNA: TGTGCCATCAGCGGGGACAGTACCTACGAGCAGTACTTC.

V and J are TRBV6-6 and TRBJ2-2, with D perhaps matching TRBD1 (5 bases). CDR3 size: 13 residues. V was trimmed by 7 bases and J by 6 bases, leaving 12 bases between them. CDR1 and CDR2 (germline): MNHNY, SVGAGI (reference sequence). The CDR3 DNA sequence: TGTGCCAGCAACCAGGGATCCGCCGGGGAGCTGTTTTTT. The encoded protein is CASNQGSAGELFF.

Only a few counts were recorded for this clone. The V and J genes are TRBV5-1 and TRBJ2-5; tentative D call: TRBD2 (6 bases). CDR3 size: 13 residues. V was trimmed by 5 bases and J by 5 bases, leaving 13 bases between them. CDR1 SGHRS and CDR2 YFSETQ come from the germline V gene. CDR3 residues: CASSGGAGETQYF. The CDR3 DNA is TGCGCCAGCAGTGGAGGGGCGGGCGAGACCCAGTACTTC.

CDR3 in DNA: TGTGCCAGCAGCTTGGGGACAGGGTATGGCTACACCTTC. Its protein is CASSLGTGYGYTF. The rearrangement joins TRBV5-6 to TRBJ1-2; 8 bases are a match to TRBD1. V was pared by 0 bases and J by 5 bases, with 0 bases of the junction left unmatched. Looked up from germline, CDR1 is SGHDT and CDR2 is YYEEEE. The length of the CDR3 is 13 residues.

CDR3: CASSPGGVNEQYF. The CDR3 nucleotides read TGTGCCAGCTCACCCGGCGGAGTGAACGAGCAGTACTTC. The rearrangement uses TRBV18 and TRBJ2-7; D is ambiguous. Trimming stripped 3 bases from V and 5 bases from J, with 11 bases between. The length of the CDR3 is 13 residues. Germline CDR1 KGHSH, CDR2 LQKENI.

The rearrangement joins TRBV9 to TRBJ1-4; possibly TRBD1 for D (6 bases). CDR1 SGDLS and CDR2 YYNGEE come from the germline V gene. V lost 0 bases and J lost 3, with 12 bases in between. The CDR3 covers 16 residues. This CDR3 is CASSVEGDGANEKLFF. The CDR3 nucleotides read TGTGCCAGCAGCGTAGAGGGGGACGGGGCTAATGAAAAACTGTTTTTT. The full variable domain, its missing parts supplied by reference TRBV9 and TRBJ1-4, is DSGVTQTPKHLITATGQRVTLRCSPRSGDLSVYWYQQSLDQGLQFLIQYYNGEERAKGNILERFSAQQFPDLHSELNLSSLELGDSALYFCASSVEGDGANEKLFFGSGTQLSVL.

The V and J genes are TRBV6-6 and TRBJ1-2; 10 bases map to TRBD1. The V gene's germline CDR1 is MNHNY and CDR2 SVGAGI (reference sequence). The ends lost 6 bases at V and 4 bases at J; junction bases unmatched: 8. The CDR3 consists of 15 residues. CDR3 sequence: CASRHRGTGAYGYTF. The DNA of the CDR3 is TGTGCCAGCAGACACCGGGGGACAGGGGCCTATGGCTACACCTTC.

The chain combines TRBV6-5 with TRBJ1-1, with 8 nucleotides matching TRBD1. The CDR3 is made up of 16 amino acids. Trimming at V came to 4 bases and at J to 2 bases, leaving 9 bases not matched to a gene. Germline CDR1 reads MNHEY; CDR2 reads SVGAGI. The DNA for the CDR3 is TGTGCCAGCAGTTCAGGGGGCGCTGGCCCCAACACTGAAGCTTTCTTT. It is translated as CASSSGGAGPNTEAFF.

Only a few counts were recorded for this clone. This chain links TRBV7-9 with TRBJ2-5; TRBD1 aligns across 7 bases. The CDR3 spans 15 residues. The ends lost 1 base at V and 5 bases at J; junction bases unmatched: 7. In germline, CDR1 is SEHNR, CDR2 FQNEAQ (reference sequence). This CDR3 reads CASSLEQTGAETQYF. In nucleotides, the CDR3 is TGTGCCAGCAGCTTAGAACAAACAGGGGCCGAGACCCAGTACTTC.

The chain joins TRBV7-2 to TRBJ2-1; 12 nucleotides line up with TRBD2. The germline V gene encodes CDR1 SGHTA and CDR2 FQGNSA. The CDR3 sequence is 18 residues long. V lost 1 base, J lost 7 bases, and 11 bases stayed unmatched. As DNA, the CDR3 is TGTGCCAGCAGCTTAGTGCCTAGCGGGGGGGCCGGTCCGAATGAGCAGTTCTTC. Protein: CASSLVPSGGAGPNEQFF.

The chain joins TRBV18 to TRBJ2-1, with D possibly TRBD1 on 6 matching bases. Per the germline V gene, CDR1 is KGHSH and CDR2 is LQKENI. V was shortened by 2 bases and J by 1 base, with 9 bases between the two germline ends. CDR3 length: 15 amino acids. CDR3 sequence reads: CASSPGRGSYNEQFF. The CDR3 nucleotides read TGTGCCAGCTCACCAGGCAGGGGTTCCTACAATGAGCAGTTCTTC.

This chain joins TRBV6-6 and TRBJ1-6; the match to TRBD1 covers 10 bases. CDR3 length equals 15 residues. V shed 5 bases, J shed 9 bases, and the junction held 7 bases outside the gene matches. From germline, CDR1 is MNHNY and CDR2 SVGAGI (reference sequence). CDR3 sequence: CASSPTGGSRSPLHF. CDR3 sequence (DNA): TGTGCCAGCAGTCCGACAGGGGGCAGTCGTTCACCCCTCCACTTT.

Concerning this clone: Other DNA sequences in the sample encode the same CDR3. The J gene is TRBJ1-5, the V gene TRBV5-4, with no clear D. Trimming took off 4 bases at V and 1 base at J, with 9 bases between the two ends. The CDR3 sequence is 14 residues long. CDR1 is SGHNT and CDR2 is YYREEE in the germline V gene (reference sequence). CDR3 in DNA: TGTGCCAGCAGCGCCGGAGGGAGCAATCAGCCCCAGCATTTT. Its translation is CASSAGGSNQPQHF.

The chain joins TRBV7-6 to TRBJ2-2, with TRBD2 matching over 7 bases. Unmatched junction bases numbered 2, after V lost 1 base and J lost 6 bases. The CDR3 has 14 amino acids. Germline V gene lookup returns CDR1 SGHVS and CDR2 FNYEAQ. The CDR3: CASSLETSAGELFF. The CDR3 DNA reads as TGTGCCAGCAGCTTAGAAACTAGCGCCGGGGAGCTGTTTTTT.

This clone was counted only a few times. The chain uses TRBV27 and TRBJ2-2, with D possibly matching TRBD1 (6 bases). Germline V lookup: CDR1 MNHEY, CDR2 SMNVEV (reference sequence). V shed 5 bases and J shed 8 bases, with 12 bases lying between them. The CDR3 has 13 residues. CDR3 coding DNA: TGTGCCAGCAGTGCCACAGGGATGGGGGAGCTGTTTTTT. Protein product: CASSATGMGELFF.

V is TRBV19 and J is TRBJ2-2; 7 bases map to TRBD2. Trimming cost V 2 bases and J 6 bases; bases outside gene matches: 6. The germline V gene has CDR1 LNHDA and CDR2 SQIVND (reference sequence). The CDR3 totals 15 residues. The CDR3 bases are TGTGCCAGTAGTATAACCCCGGGGGGAGCCGGGGAGCTGTTTTTT. Amino acids: CASSITPGGAGELFF.

With regard to this clone: The sample carries other DNA sequences with the same CDR3. The rearrangement links TRBV30 to TRBJ1-5, with a possible D match to TRBD1 (6 bases). V was shortened by 0 bases and J by 5 bases, with 8 bases between the two germline ends. The CDR3 sequence is 13 residues long. Germline V gives CDR1 GTSNPN, CDR2 SVGIG (reference sequence). The CDR3 bases are TGTGCCTGGAGTGTACAGGGCGATCAGCCCCAGCATTTT. Amino acid sequence: CAWSVQGDQPQHF.

The chain uses TRBV20-1 and TRBJ2-7, with D hard to call. The CDR3 has 11 residues. The germline CDR1 and CDR2 sequences are DFQATT and SNEGSKA (reference sequence). V was shortened by 0 bases and J by 7 bases, with 7 bases between the two germline ends. CDR3 in amino acids: CSARDLAEQYF. The CDR3 DNA follows: TGCAGTGCTAGAGATTTGGCAGAGCAGTACTTC.

This chain connects TRBV2 to TRBJ2-7; D is uncertain. From germline, CDR1 is SNHLY and CDR2 FYNNEI. The length of the CDR3 is 14 residues. Trimming took off 2 bases at V and 3 bases at J, with 11 bases between the two ends. The CDR3 DNA reads TGTGCCAGCAGTGAAAATTGGCGGTTCTACGAGCAGTACTTC. It translates to CASSENWRFYEQYF.